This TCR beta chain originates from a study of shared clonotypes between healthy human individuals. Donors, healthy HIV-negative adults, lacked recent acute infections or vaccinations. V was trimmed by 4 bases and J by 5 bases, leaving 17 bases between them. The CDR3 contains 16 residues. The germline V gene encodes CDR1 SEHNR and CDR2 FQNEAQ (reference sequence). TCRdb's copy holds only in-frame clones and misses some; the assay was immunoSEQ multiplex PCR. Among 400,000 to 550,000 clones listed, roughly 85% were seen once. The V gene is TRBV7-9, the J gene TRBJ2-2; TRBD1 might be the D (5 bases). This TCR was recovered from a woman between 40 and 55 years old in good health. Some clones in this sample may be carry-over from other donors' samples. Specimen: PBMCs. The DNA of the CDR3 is TGTGCCAGCAGCTCTTTGAAGGGGCTTCAAACCGGGGAGCTGTTTTTT. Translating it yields CASSSLKGLQTGELFF.